There are many counts of the clone carrying this T cell receptor (beta chain). Its antigen is unknown. Used for diagnoses were clinical symptoms, serum thyroxine and TRAb, thyroid ultrasound and orbital computed tomography. These data are taken from a study of T cells in Graves' hyperthyroidism and ophthalmopathy. The study's findings and limits: Clonotypes that were expanded in thyroid above 0.001 mostly appeared in blood too. Model predictions of ophthalmopathy came a median 6.5 months before onset.

Between the trimmed V and J ends, which lost 1 base and 5 bases, there was a span of 14 bases. The germline V gene encodes CDR1 LNHDA and CDR2 SQIVND (reference sequence). This CDR3 contains 15 residues. RNA transcripts served as the template for amplifying TCR beta CDR3 regions. Primed by the HTBI set, a first-round RT-PCR was run on the TCR CDR3. TCRdb recomputed calls from the multiplex PCR reads with MiXCR, one row per CDR3 protein. The sample lists 130,000 or so distinct CDR3 sequences, more than 20% occurring once. Sequencing used blood. The rearrangement uses TRBV19 and TRBJ1-2; maybe TRBD1 (5 bases). The sequence derives from a woman in her forties or fifties with Graves' hyperthyroidism that later progressed to Graves' ophthalmopathy. The CDR3 bases are TGTGCCAGTAGTATAGCCAGGACAACTCAATATGGCTACACCTTC. It translates to CASSIARTTQYGYTF.